These 11 T cell receptor beta chains came from one sample sequenced in a study of T cell repertoires in cytomegalovirus infection. MiXCR, run by TCRdb on the reads, gives a single entry per CDR3 protein. Among about 68,000 distinct CDR3 sequences, under 25% were seen once, and the ten largest hold 79%. Their antigens are not known. The source material was PBMCs, sequenced either directly or after in vitro stimulation (not recorded which). The origin of the receptors is a human donor in good health (CMV status not recorded). Some clones in this sample may be carry-over from other donors' samples.

The V and J genes are TRBV27 and TRBJ2-1; either TRBD1 or TRBD2 may supply D (5 bases each). This CDR3 contains 15 residues. The germline V gene encodes CDR1 MNHEY and CDR2 SMNVEV (reference sequence). Trimming removed 6 bases at V and 3 bases at J, with 15 bases between. The CDR3 here is CASRHRDGVYNEQFF. The CDR3, as DNA: TGTGCCAGCAGACACCGGGACGGTGTCTACAATGAGCAGTTCTTC.

This clonotype has ten or more counts. V and J are TRBV7-9 and TRBJ2-2, with D perhaps given as TRBD1 or TRBD2 (5 bases each). V was pared by 1 base and J by 3 bases, with 15 bases between. Germline-derived CDR1 and CDR2 are SEHNR and FQNEAQ (reference sequence). This CDR3 has 17 amino acids. The CDR3 here is CASSLDPGHGDTGELFF. The DNA of the CDR3 is TGTGCCAGCAGCTTAGACCCGGGGCACGGGGACACCGGGGAGCTGTTTTTT. The full variable domain, completed using reference TRBV7-9 and TRBJ2-2, is DTGVSQNPRHKITKRGQNVTFRCDPISEHNRLYWYRQTLGQGPEFLTYFQNEAQLEKSRLLSDRFSAERPKGSFSTLEIQRTEQGDSAMYLCASSLDPGHGDTGELFFGEGSRLTVL.

This clonotype has ten or more counts. The rearrangement uses TRBV7-2 and TRBJ1-3; D not certain. The V end lost 5 bases, the J end lost 7 bases, and 9 bases lay between the germline ends. The V gene's germline CDR1 is SGHTA and CDR2 FQGNSA. The CDR3 runs to 12 residues. The CDR3 DNA reads as TGTGCCAGCAGCCCGAGTCGGAACACCATATATTTT. Encoded protein: CASSPSRNTIYF.

A remark on this clonotype: A read error may be the cause here, since a much bigger clone is one base away. The conserved phenylalanine or tryptophan is not found at the CDR3 terminus, so this likely reflects a read error. The chain combines TRBV7-2 with TRBJ1-2; weak D call: TRBD1 (5 bases). The germline V and J ends were trimmed by 5 bases and 3 bases, with 10 bases remaining between them. This CDR3 is built from 13 residues. Looked up from germline, CDR1 is SGHTA and CDR2 is FQGNSA. Here the CDR3 reads CASSTPTDYGYTL. Written as DNA, the CDR3 is TGTGCCAGCAGCACCCCGACAGACTATGGCTACACCCTC.

This clonotype was observed a few times. The chain is built from TRBV5-4 and TRBJ1-2; 7 bases are a match to TRBD1. Germline-derived CDR1 and CDR2 are SGHNT and YYREEE (reference sequence). J gave up 6 bases and V 8 bases, and 10 bases lay outside the gene matches. The CDR3 consists of 13 residues. CDR3 nucleotide sequence: TGTGCCAGTGCCCCCCAGGGGGAGAATGGCTACACCTTC. Protein product: CASAPQGENGYTF.

This clonotype was recorded a few times. The V gene is TRBV7-9, the J gene TRBJ2-6; D remains unclear. Germline CDR1 reads SEHNR; CDR2 reads FQNEAQ (reference sequence). Trimming removed 5 bases at V and 2 bases at J, with 10 bases between. The CDR3 has 15 residues. The CDR3 bases are TGTGCCAGCAGCCCGCCTCGGGCTGGGGCCAACGTCCTGACTTTC. Amino acids: CASSPPRAGANVLTF.

This clonotype was seen a few times. The chain recombines TRBV28 with TRBJ2-5, with unresolved D. Germline loops: CDR1 MDHEN, CDR2 SYDVKM. Trimming took off 4 bases at V and 5 bases at J, with 8 bases between the two ends. The CDR3 covers 12 residues. CDR3 amino acids: CASSSTVETQYF. The DNA of the CDR3 is TGTGCCAGCAGTTCCACGGTGGAGACCCAGTACTTC.

This clonotype was seen ten or more times. V and J are TRBV7-2 and TRBJ1-1; 9 bases are shared with TRBD1. V shed 5 bases, J shed 4 bases, and the junction held 5 bases outside the gene matches. Germline V gives CDR1 SGHTA, CDR2 FQGNSA. This CDR3 spans 14 amino acids. In nucleotides, the CDR3 is TGTGCCAGCAGCCAGACAGGGGGTGGCACTGAAGCTTTCTTT. Its translation: CASSQTGGGTEAFF. Full variable domain (outside the CDR3, taken from reference TRBV7-2 and TRBJ1-1): GAGVSQSPSNKVTEKGKDVELRCDPISGHTALYWYRQSLGQGLEFLIYFQGNSAPDKSGLPSDRFSAERTGGSVSTLTIQRTQQEDSAVYLCASSQTGGGTEAFFGQGTRLTVV.

V and J are TRBV7-2 and TRBJ2-3; D tentatively reads TRBD1 or TRBD2 (5 bases each). The V end was cut by 3 bases, the J end by 0 bases, with 10 bases between. This CDR3 has 15 amino acids. CDR1 SGHTA and CDR2 FQGNSA come from the germline V gene. CDR3: CASSFGGRSTDTQYF. For the CDR3, the DNA is TGTGCCAGCAGCTTTGGGGGAAGGAGCACAGATACGCAGTATTTT.

At least ten counts were recorded for this clonotype. The V call is TRBV7-2, the J call TRBJ2-7, with a possible D match to TRBD2 (5 bases). This CDR3 contains 15 residues. V was clipped by 0 bases and J by 2 bases, with 11 bases between them. From germline, CDR1 is SGHTA and CDR2 FQGNSA. CDR3 residues: CASSLAVAGPYEQYF. As DNA, the CDR3 is TGTGCCAGCAGCTTAGCCGTCGCGGGCCCCTACGAGCAGTACTTC.

This clonotype was observed many times. This chain uses TRBV7-3 with TRBJ2-2; D is perhaps TRBD1 (6 bases). Trimming removed 5 bases from V and 1 base from J, with 8 bases in between. The germline V gene encodes CDR1 SGHTA and CDR2 FQGTGA. The CDR3 consists of 14 residues. CDR3 residues: CASSPGQNTGELFF. CDR3 coding DNA: TGTGCCAGCAGCCCGGGACAGAACACCGGGGAGCTGTTTTTT. The complete variable domain, with remaining parts taken from reference TRBV7-3 and TRBJ2-2, reads GAGVSQTPSNKVTEKGKYVELRCDPISGHTALYWYRQSLGQGPEFLIYFQGTGAADDSGLPNDRFFAVRPEGSVSTLKIQRTERGDSAVYLCASSPGQNTGELFFGEGSRLTVL.